The rows below give T cell receptor beta chains drawn from one sample of a study of blood T cell repertoires in COVID-19. Generated by immunoSEQ multiplex PCR, the TCRdb table keeps only in-frame clones and is missing some. In the table there are roughly 100,000 clones, roughly 92% of which are singletons. Sequencing was done on a sample of peripheral blood. These receptors were taken from a woman between 45 and 60 years old with COVID-19, enrolled during active disease. The CDR3 runs from the conserved cysteine through the conserved F or W. D genes are given only for firm matches. A row's size may be missing; if present it is once, few, many or a size class.

TGTGCCAGCAGTGAGATAGGGAGGGGGAGAAGGAACTATGGCTACACCTTC CASSEIGRGRRNYGYTF - TRBJ1-2 - TRBV6-1
TGTGCCAGCAGCTCCTCTATCGCGGCAGGGGGCTGGAACACTGAAGCTTTCTTT CASSSSIAAGGWNTEAFF - TRBJ1-1 TRBD1 TRBV7-2
TGTGCCAGCCAACGACAGGGGGCGAACACCGGGGAGCTGTTTTTT CASQRQGANTGELFF - TRBJ2-2 TRBD1 TRBV27
TGTGCCAGCAGTGAGAGGCAGAACTATGGCTACACCTTC CASSERQNYGYTF - TRBJ1-2 - TRBV6-1
TGCGCCAGCAGCCAGCTTTACAGGGGGCGCACTGAAGCTTTCTTT CASSQLYRGRTEAFF - TRBJ1-1 TRBD1 TRBV4-1
TGTGCCAGTAGTCCCTTTAGCGGGGGGGCCTGGGAGACCCAGTACTTC CASSPFSGGAWETQYF - TRBJ2-5 TRBD2 TRBV19
TGTGCCAGCAGACCAGACAGGGGTAAACTGTTTTTT CASRPDRGKLFF once TRBJ1-4 TRBD1 TRBV6-5
TGTGCTAGTGGTTTGGGCAGGGCGGGCAATCAGCCCCAGCATTTT CASGLGRAGNQPQHF - TRBJ1-5 - TRBV12-5
TGTGCCTGGAGTGGACAGGCCAACACTGAAGCTTTCTTT CAWSGQANTEAFF - TRBJ1-1 - TRBV30
TGTGCCAGCAGCTTAGTTGCAGGGACTGAAGCTTTCTTT CASSLVAGTEAFF - TRBJ1-1 - TRBV7-9
TGTGCCAGCAGCGATAGACAGGCCCCGGGCGGCTACACCTTC CASSDRQAPGGYTF once TRBJ1-2 - TRBV9
TGTGCCACCAGCAGAGAGGGGGCTAGGACAGGGAACTACGAGCAGTACTTC CATSREGARTGNYEQYF once TRBJ2-7 TRBD1 TRBV15
TGTGCCAGCAGCTTATTGACAGGACTCCACGGGGAGCTGTTTTTT CASSLLTGLHGELFF - TRBJ2-2 - TRBV7-2
TGTGCCAGCAGCTTTGCCGGGACTAGCGGGGGCCCGAGCTCCTACAATGAGCAGTTCTTC CASSFAGTSGGPSSYNEQFF - TRBJ2-1 TRBD2 TRBV11-3
TGTGCCAGCAGTGACTCCATGACACGACAGGTATATGGCTACACCTTC CASSDSMTRQVYGYTF few TRBJ1-2 - TRBV6-4
TGCGCCAGCAGGTTTAGACAGGACCTTAATTCACCCCTCCACTTT CASRFRQDLNSPLHF - TRBJ1-6 - TRBV5-1
TGTGCCAGCAGCGAATCTGGACACGGTAATTCACCCCTCCACTTT CASSESGHGNSPLHF - TRBJ1-6 - TRBV9
TGTGCCAGCAGTGTCGCTGGACACTTCCACTCTGGAAACACCATATATTTT CASSVAGHFHSGNTIYF - TRBJ1-3 - TRBV6-1
TGTGCCACCCTACAGGGCCTAAGGGACACTGAAGCTTTCTTT CATLQGLRDTEAFF - TRBJ1-1 - TRBV10-3
TGTGCCAGTAGTACCCAGGGGGCGTCGGGGGAGCAGTACTTC CASSTQGASGEQYF - TRBJ2-7 TRBD1 TRBV19
TGTGCCAGCAGCCATCCTACAGGGGTTAATTCACCCCTCCACTTT CASSHPTGVNSPLHF - TRBJ1-6 TRBD1 TRBV7-9
TGTGCCAGCAGCATCCGGGACAGGGATGAAAAACTGTTTTTT CASSIRDRDEKLFF once TRBJ1-4 TRBD1 TRBV5-4
TGTGCCAGCAGTCGGACAGTGAACACTGAAGCTTTCTTT CASSRTVNTEAFF - TRBJ1-1 - TRBV12-3/TRBV12-4